This TCR beta chain was documented in a study of T cell changes during pregnancy in multiple sclerosis (dated by TCRdb to the late 2010s). Study-wide context: The study looked at changes in the T cell repertoire across pregnancy in women with multiple sclerosis.

This clone appeared a few times. The antigen it recognizes is unknown. Within one base of it there is no much larger clone, and no base qualities were kept. Preparation of the library involved the immunoSEQ multiplex PCR assay. TCRdb took this table from immuneACCESS and kept in-frame rearrangements with V and J called. Such tables lack part of the clones; where checked against another copy, unresolved V genes explain under half of the gap, and the rest is unexplained. A total of about 41,000 clones appear in this sample, around nine tenths of them only once. Jointly, the top ten make up over 6.5% of the sample. Including the terminal cysteine and phenylalanine, the CDR3 comprises 15 residues. Only the CDR3 part of the read is kept: 45 bases, read in frame from the first base. The germline V gene gives CDR1 as SGDLS and CDR2 as YYNGEE. V loses 0 bases at its end and J loses 6 bases; junction bases beyond the gene matches: 4.

Sequencing used CD8+ T cells from peripheral blood mononuclear cells, obtained in the third trimester of pregnancy. This clonotype was obtained from a female donor with multiple sclerosis, enrolled in a pregnancy study. The chain is made from TRBV9 and TRBJ2-2; 8 bases in the middle match TRBD1. The nucleotide sequence is TGTGCCAGCAGCGTAGATACAGGGGGATCCGGGGAGCTGTTTTTT. It translates to CASSVDTGGSGELFF.